This T cell receptor beta chain was retrieved from a study of cytomegalovirus exposure and HLA in healthy donors. Primers for the PCR totalled 60 Vbeta and 13 Jbeta. The method was immunoSEQ multiplex PCR; TCRdb's version includes in-frame clones alone and lacks a portion of them. This sample has 170,000 or so clones; 65% to 85% occur once, and the top ten carry 2% to 2.5%. Points on this clone: What it binds is unknown.

The germline V gene encodes CDR1 SGHTA and CDR2 FQGTGA. The CDR3 runs to 16 residues. V gave up 2 bases and J gave up 1 base; unmatched junction bases: 5. Regarding the study as a whole: An Asian-associated ancestry cluster reportedly showed fewer N-insertions than the roughly 670-donor mean in a later analysis.

This TCR was sampled from a man in his sixties in good health and CMV-seronegative. Sequenced material: PBMCs. The chain joins TRBV7-3 to TRBJ2-1; 7 positions agree with TRBD2. Here the CDR3 reads CASSLGGSPSYNEQFF. The CDR3 DNA follows: TGTGCCAGCAGCTTAGGCGGGAGCCCTTCCTACAATGAGCAGTTCTTC.